A single sample gave rise to the 31 T cell receptor beta chains below, sequenced in a study of T cells after somatic rescue of genetic block. The data were produced by immunoSEQ multiplex PCR, yet TCRdb's version contains in-frame clones alone and is incomplete. The sample shows approximately 70,000 clones, approximately 91% of them seen only once. The sample comprised peripheral blood mononuclear cells (PBMCs). The receptors were gathered from a man aged 25 to 45.

The chain joins TRBV5-1 to TRBJ2-7; TRBD1 agrees at 7 bases. This CDR3 is built from 15 residues. Germline V gene sequence: CDR1 SGHRS, CDR2 YFSETQ. V was clipped by 5 bases and J by 0 bases; unmatched bases: 8. In DNA, the CDR3 is TGCGCCAGCAGGCCCGGGACAGTAAGCTCCTACGAGCAGTACTTC. The encoded protein is CASRPGTVSSYEQYF.

The genes are TRBV10-3 and TRBJ1-2; TRBD1 aligns across 7 bases. CDR3 size: 13 residues. Germline loops: CDR1 ENHRY, CDR2 SYGVKD. V dropped 2 bases and J dropped 7; count of bases not matched to a gene: 4. This CDR3 is CAISETNRGGYTF. The CDR3 nucleotides are TGTGCCATCAGTGAGACTAACAGGGGTGGCTACACCTTC.

The V call is TRBV28, the J call TRBJ1-2; D is undetermined. Germline assignment: CDR1 MDHEN and CDR2 SYDVKM. This CDR3 spans 12 amino acids. V shed 3 bases and J shed 7 bases, with 9 bases lying between them. The CDR3 spells CASSLFSSGYTF. The CDR3 region has the DNA TGTGCCAGCAGTTTGTTTAGTTCTGGCTACACCTTC.

V usage is TRBV4-2 and J usage is TRBJ2-5; D assignment may be TRBD1 or TRBD2 (5 bases each). The V gene lost 0 bases and the J gene lost 5 bases, with 13 bases spanning the gap. The CDR3 consists of 15 residues. CDR1 is LGHNA and CDR2 is YNFKEQ in the germline V gene. CDR3 nucleotides: TGTGCCAGCAGCCAAGAAGGGGCCACGGGGGAGACCCAGTACTTC. Encoded protein: CASSQEGATGETQYF.

This clone was observed a single time. The gene calls are TRBV10-3 and TRBJ1-4; maybe TRBD1 (5 bases). Germline V CDR1 and CDR2: ENHRY, SYGVKD. This CDR3 comprises 14 residues. The germline V and J ends were trimmed by 4 bases and 7 bases, with 13 bases remaining between them. Here the CDR3 DNA reads TGTGCCATCAGTGGAGGGGAGCCGGGTGAAAAACTGTTTTTT. Translating gives CAISGGEPGEKLFF.

This sequence joins TRBV20-1 and TRBJ2-3, with D unresolved. The germline gives CDR1 DFQATT, CDR2 SNEGSKA (reference sequence). Trimming took off 6 bases at V and 3 bases at J, with 7 bases between the two ends. The CDR3 sequence is 11 residues long. The CDR3 region is CSAGLTDTQYF. CDR3 sequence (DNA): TGCAGTGCGGGTCTTACAGATACGCAGTATTTT.

V and J are TRBV9 and TRBJ2-1; 11 positions match TRBD2. The CDR3 length is 15 residues. J lost 3 bases, V lost 4 bases, and 3 bases had no gene match. Germline V CDR1 and CDR2: SGDLS, YYNGEE. The CDR3 protein is CASSPTSGSYNEQFF. The CDR3 nucleotides are TGTGCCAGCAGCCCCACTAGCGGGAGCTACAATGAGCAGTTCTTC.

The chain carries TRBV6-5 and TRBJ1-1, with 8 bases lining up with TRBD1. The germline V gene has CDR1 MNHEY and CDR2 SVGAGI. V lost 4 bases to trimming and J lost 0 bases; unmatched junction nucleotides: 4. The CDR3 is made up of 15 amino acids. The CDR3 DNA follows: TGTGCCAGCAGTTTTGACAGGGGCATGAACACTGAAGCTTTCTTT. Amino acid sequence: CASSFDRGMNTEAFF.

The chain is built from TRBV27 and TRBJ1-5; TRBD1 matches at 8 bases. Germline CDR1 is MNHEY and CDR2 is SMNVEV (reference sequence). After removal of 4 bases from V and 4 bases from J, the junction contained 9 bases not matched to a gene. The CDR3 has 16 amino acids. CDR3 protein: CASSSRGQAGNQPQHF. In DNA form, the CDR3 reads TGTGCCAGCAGTTCCAGGGGGCAGGCAGGGAATCAGCCCCAGCATTTT.

The rearrangement uses TRBV2 and TRBJ1-5, with unresolved D. The germline V gene has CDR1 SNHLY and CDR2 FYNNEI. Trimming took 3 bases from V and 2 from J, leaving 8 bases between them. The CDR3 covers 14 residues. The CDR3 protein is CASSEIGGNQPQHF. For the CDR3, the DNA is TGTGCCAGCAGTGAGATTGGGGGCAATCAGCCCCAGCATTTT. The whole variable domain, remainder taken from reference TRBV2 and TRBJ1-5, is EPEVTQTPSHQVTQMGQEVILRCVPISNHLYFYWYRQILGQKVEFLVSFYNNEISEKSEIFDDQFSVERPDGSNFTLKIRSTKLEDSAMYFCASSEIGGNQPQHFGDGTRLSIL.

The chain is built from TRBV9 and TRBJ2-5; 7 bases fit TRBD2. Losses at the gene ends were 4 bases for V and 2 bases for J; bases not matched to a gene: 8. Germline CDR1 reads SGDLS; CDR2 reads YYNGEE. This CDR3 has 15 amino acids. The CDR3 coding sequence is TGTGCCAGCAGCTCCTATCGTAGCGGGCAAGAGACCCAGTACTTC. Its protein product is CASSSYRSGQETQYF. Full variable domain (missing parts from reference TRBV9 and TRBJ2-5): DSGVTQTPKHLITATGQRVTLRCSPRSGDLSVYWYQQSLDQGLQFLIQYYNGEERAKGNILERFSAQQFPDLHSELNLSSLELGDSALYFCASSSYRSGQETQYFGPGTRLLVL.

The rearrangement uses TRBV28 and TRBJ2-7; D gene unclear. Trimming took 3 bases from V and 1 from J, leaving 10 bases between them. Germline V gene data show CDR1 as MDHEN and CDR2 as SYDVKM. This CDR3 comprises 14 residues. The CDR3 here is CASSFPVASYEQYF. For the CDR3, the DNA is TGTGCCAGCAGTTTCCCCGTAGCATCCTACGAGCAGTACTTC.

The chain employs TRBV10-1 and TRBJ2-5, with D perhaps matching TRBD1 (6 bases). The ends were cut back, 3 bases at V and 3 bases at J, with 11 bases in the middle. This CDR3 contains 14 residues. In germline, CDR1 is WNHNN, CDR2 SYGVQD (reference sequence). CDR3 nucleotides: TGCGCCAGCAGTGAAGGGGGAAGGAAAGAGACCCAGTACTTC. It yields the protein CASSEGGRKETQYF.

In its sample, this clone was seen a few times. In DNA form, the CDR3 reads TGTGCCAGCAGCACTAGCGGAACAAATCCTAGCACAGATACGCAGTATTTT. Its protein is CASSTSGTNPSTDTQYF. The chain couples TRBV9 to TRBJ2-3; 8 bases are shared with TRBD2. This CDR3 is 17 amino acids long. Germline V gives CDR1 SGDLS, CDR2 YYNGEE. Unmatched junction bases numbered 10, after V lost 4 bases and J lost 0 bases.

The V call is TRBV5-4, the J call TRBJ2-7; weak D call: TRBD2 (6 bases). The V gene's germline CDR1 is SGHNT and CDR2 YYREEE (reference sequence). Between the trimmed V and J ends, which lost 2 bases and 1 base, there was a span of 10 bases. The CDR3 is 14 residues long. Here the CDR3 DNA reads TGTGCCAGCAGCTTCCGGGAGAGGTCCTACGAGCAGTACTTC. This codes for CASSFRERSYEQYF.

The rearrangement joins TRBV2 to TRBJ1-4; 7 positions agree with TRBD1. The CDR3 is 11 amino acids. The V segment lost 8 bases and the J segment 8 bases; nucleotides outside the gene matches: 2. Looked up from germline, CDR1 is SNHLY and CDR2 is FYNNEI. The CDR3 sequence is CASQGEEKLFF. CDR3 DNA sequence: TGTGCCAGCCAGGGGGAAGAAAAACTGTTTTTT.

This rearrangement joins TRBV19 to TRBJ1-5, with 7 bases aligning to TRBD1. Germline lookup yields CDR1 LNHDA and CDR2 SQIVND (reference sequence). Trimming at V came to 9 bases and at J to 4 bases, leaving 9 bases not matched to a gene. The CDR3 loop spans 14 amino acids. The CDR3 reads CASSGTESNQPQHF. The CDR3 coding sequence is TGTGCCAGCAGCGGGACAGAGTCTAATCAGCCCCAGCATTTT.

The V and J genes are TRBV7-8 and TRBJ2-5, with D unresolved. This CDR3 contains 13 residues. V gave up 1 base and J gave up 2 bases, with 5 bases separating them. From germline, CDR1 is SGHVS and CDR2 FQNEAQ. The CDR3 loop is CASSLGGQETQYF. The CDR3 DNA sequence: TGTGCCAGCAGCTTAGGAGGACAAGAGACCCAGTACTTC.

The V gene is TRBV5-1, the J gene TRBJ2-1; possible D gene TRBD1, 5 bases. Trimming stripped 0 bases from V and 4 bases from J, with 11 bases between. The length of the CDR3 is 15 residues. CDR1 and CDR2 from the germline V gene are SGHRS and YFSETQ. CDR3 sequence (DNA): TGCGCCAGCAGCTTGGGGGCTCAGGGATACAATGAGCAGTTCTTC. Amino acids: CASSLGAQGYNEQFF.

This chain uses TRBV10-3 with TRBJ2-7; no reliable D call. CDR1 and CDR2 (germline): ENHRY, SYGVKD. The CDR3 has 10 amino acids. V dropped 7 bases and J dropped 6 bases, with 7 bases sitting between them. CDR3 region: CAIKDGEQYF. Written as DNA, the CDR3 is TGTGCCATCAAGGACGGCGAGCAGTACTTC.

This chain uses TRBV19 with TRBJ2-6, with D uncertain. V lost 3 bases and J 1 base, leaving 13 bases between the germline ends. This CDR3 comprises 17 residues. Germline V gene data show CDR1 as LNHDA and CDR2 as SQIVND (reference sequence). CDR3 bases: TGTGCCAGTAGTATTGAAGGCAGCCCGTCTGGGGCCAACGTCCTGACTTTC. Protein: CASSIEGSPSGANVLTF.

This chain joins TRBV23-1 and TRBJ2-7, with 10 bases aligning to TRBD1. TRBV23-1 is placed among ORFs of uncertain function. This CDR3 spans 16 amino acids. With 0 bases clipped from V and 5 bases from J, the junction kept 7 bases outside the gene matches. CDR3 bases: TGCGCCAGCAGTCAATCACGGGGACAGGGGTACCACGAGCAGTACTTC. Translated: CASSQSRGQGYHEQYF.

The chain employs TRBV2 and TRBJ1-2; D remains ambiguous. The CDR3 runs to 13 residues. Trimming took off 2 bases at V and 2 bases at J, with 6 bases between the two ends. The germline V gene encodes CDR1 SNHLY and CDR2 FYNNEI. Here the CDR3 DNA reads TGTGCCAGCAGTGAATTGGGGAACTATGGCTACACCTTC. Its translation: CASSELGNYGYTF.

This chain uses TRBV18 with TRBJ2-5; D possibly corresponds to TRBD2 (6 bases). The germline V gene encodes CDR1 KGHSH and CDR2 LQKENI. V was shortened by 2 bases and J by 7 bases, with 11 bases between the two germline ends. This CDR3 region has 13 residues. CDR3 loop: CASSPEMGGTQYF. Written as DNA, the CDR3 is TGTGCCAGCTCACCAGAGATGGGGGGGACCCAGTACTTC.

V gene TRBV10-3 combines with J gene TRBJ2-1; D uncertain. This CDR3 has 13 residues. Germline lookup yields CDR1 ENHRY and CDR2 SYGVKD. V was pared by 0 bases and J by 9 bases, with 9 bases between. The CDR3 region is CAISESTVGEQFF. CDR3 DNA: TGTGCCATCAGTGAGTCGACGGTCGGTGAGCAGTTCTTC.

This chain connects TRBV30 to TRBJ2-7; TRBD1 is a possible D gene (5 bases). The CDR3 length is 12 residues. CDR1 is GTSNPN, CDR2 SVGIG, per germline (reference sequence). Trimming removed 4 bases from V and 1 base from J, with 8 bases in between. The CDR3 spells CAWTAGSYEQYF. For the CDR3, the DNA is TGTGCCTGGACGGCAGGGTCCTACGAGCAGTACTTC.

The chain links TRBV7-9 to TRBJ2-2; D ambiguous. CDR1 is SEHNR, CDR2 FQNEAQ, per germline (reference sequence). This CDR3 is 14 amino acids long. V was cut by 3 bases and J by 1 base, with 6 bases left in between. The CDR3 spells CASSLVQNTGELFF. In DNA, the CDR3 is TGTGCCAGCAGCTTGGTACAGAACACCGGGGAGCTGTTTTTT. The whole variable domain, filled in from reference TRBV7-9 and TRBJ2-2, reads DTGVSQNPRHKITKRGQNVTFRCDPISEHNRLYWYRQTLGQGPEFLTYFQNEAQLEKSRLLSDRFSAERPKGSFSTLEIQRTEQGDSAMYLCASSLVQNTGELFFGEGSRLTVL.

The chain uses TRBV7-2 and TRBJ1-1; D uncertain. This CDR3 is built from 17 residues. Germline CDR1 and CDR2: SGHTA and FQGNSA. V shed 4 bases and J shed 0 bases, with 18 bases lying between them. Here the CDR3 reads CASSYQPFALMNTEAFF. In nucleotides, the CDR3 is TGTGCCAGCAGCTATCAGCCGTTCGCCCTTATGAACACTGAAGCTTTCTTT.

The genes are TRBV29-1 and TRBJ2-1; 7 bases align to TRBD1. V was pared by 6 bases and J by 3 bases, with 11 bases of the junction left unmatched. CDR3 length: 15 amino acids. CDR1 SQVTM and CDR2 ANQGSEA come from the germline V gene. The CDR3 coding sequence is TGCAGCGTAGGAGGCGACAGGGCCTTCTACAATGAGCAGTTCTTC. Its translation: CSVGGDRAFYNEQFF.

On this clone itself: The sample carries other DNA sequences with the same CDR3. V and J are TRBV14 and TRBJ1-2, with D perhaps matching TRBD1 (5 bases). CDR3 length: 12 residues. V was trimmed by 1 base and J by 6 bases, leaving 6 bases between them. Looked up from germline, CDR1 is SGHDN and CDR2 is FVKESK. The DNA of the CDR3 is TGTGCCAGCAGCCAAGGGGGCCATGGCTACACCTTC. This codes for CASSQGGHGYTF.

The CDR3 DNA reads TGTGCCAGCAGCTTACTCTGGGAGACCCAGTACTTC. It translates to CASSLLWETQYF. This sequence joins TRBV7-8 and TRBJ2-5, with D hard to call. The V end lost 2 bases, the J end lost 5 bases, and 6 bases lay between the germline ends. Germline V gene data show CDR1 as SGHVS and CDR2 as FQNEAQ. CDR3 length: 12 residues.